The 20 T cell receptor beta chains in this list originate from one sample, sequenced in a study of response to subunit inactivated influenza vaccine. TCRdb used MiXCR to reprocess the RT-PCR reads, holding one entry per CDR3 protein. The data show about 300,000 distinct CDR3 sequences, roughly 20% seen once. The specimen was PBMCs from blood, collected around 22 months after vaccination. The receptor source for this set is a man between 50 and 70 years old who received an inactivated influenza vaccine.

The chain carries TRBV6-5 and TRBJ2-1; D not certain. The ends were cut back, 2 bases at V and 0 bases at J, with 11 bases in the middle. The CDR3 length is 16 residues. Per germline, CDR1 MNHEY and CDR2 SVGAGI. The CDR3 bases are TGTGCCAGCAGTTACGAGGCGGCAAGCTCCTACAATGAGCAGTTCTTC. Its translation is CASSYEAASSYNEQFF.

This sequence joins TRBV2 and TRBJ2-3; tentatively, D is TRBD2 (5 bases). CDR3 length: 16 residues. Trimming shortened V by 6 bases and J by 4 bases, and 20 bases separated the two germline ends. Germline loops: CDR1 SNHLY, CDR2 FYNNEI. The CDR3 spells CASRMTTSPPSDTQYF. The DNA for the CDR3 is TGTGCCAGCAGAATGACTACAAGCCCTCCTTCAGATACGCAGTATTTT. Drawing the rest from reference TRBV2 and TRBJ2-3, the complete variable domain is EPEVTQTPSHQVTQMGQEVILRCVPISNHLYFYWYRQILGQKVEFLVSFYNNEISEKSEIFDDQFSVERPDGSNFTLKIRSTKLEDSAMYFCASRMTTSPPSDTQYFGPGTRLTVL.

This clonotype showed up many times. The chain is built from TRBV25-1 and TRBJ2-1; TRBD2 aligns across 13 bases. The V and J ends lost 7 bases and 4 bases, in that order; junction bases with no gene match: 19. Germline CDR1 is MGHDK and CDR2 is SYGVNS. The CDR3 has 20 amino acids. The CDR3 here is CASTGPPGTSGTPAYNEQFF. The DNA for the CDR3 is TGTGCCAGCACCGGACCCCCAGGGACTAGCGGGACCCCCGCGTACAATGAGCAGTTCTTC.

In this sample, this clonotype turned up many times. CDR3 amino acids: CAISESAGAGNTIYF. The DNA for the CDR3 is TGTGCCATCAGTGAGTCGGCAGGGGCTGGAAACACCATATATTTT. This chain uses TRBV10-3 with TRBJ1-3; maybe TRBD1 (6 bases). There are 15 residues in the CDR3. V lost 0 bases and J 2 bases, leaving 8 bases between the germline ends. The V gene's germline CDR1 is ENHRY and CDR2 SYGVKD.

This CDR3 is CASSLERGARKADTQYF. For the CDR3, the DNA is TGTGCCAGCAGCTTAGAGAGGGGCGCAAGGAAGGCAGATACGCAGTATTTT. This chain uses TRBV11-3 with TRBJ2-3; possibly TRBD1 or TRBD2 for D (5 bases each). The CDR3 length is 17 residues. Germline V gives CDR1 SGHNT, CDR2 YENEEA. Trimming shortened V by 0 bases and J by 4 bases, and 17 bases separated the two germline ends. Full variable domain (remainder filled in from reference TRBV11-3 and TRBJ2-3): EAGVVQSPRYKIIEKKQPVAFWCNPISGHNTLYWYLQNLGQGPELLIRYENEEAVDDSQLPKDRFSAERLKGVDSTLKIQPAELGDSAVYLCASSLERGARKADTQYFGPGTRLTVL.

The rearrangement joins TRBV29-1 to TRBJ1-2, with a weak D call TRBD1 (5 bases). Germline-derived CDR1 and CDR2 are SQVTM and ANQGSEA. Deletions cut 4 bases from V and 2 bases from J, with 8 bases between. CDR3 length equals 12 residues. CDR3 loop: CSVGEGNYGYTF. CDR3 DNA: TGCAGCGTTGGGGAGGGGAACTATGGCTACACCTTC.

This clonotype was picked up a small number of times. The V call is TRBV5-5, the J call TRBJ2-7, with 13 bases fitting TRBD2. The CDR3 loop spans 17 amino acids. V lost 1 base to trimming and J lost 4 bases; unmatched junction nucleotides: 8. Per the germline V gene, CDR1 is SGHKS and CDR2 is YYEKEE (reference sequence). CDR3 DNA sequence: TGTGCCAGCAGCTTGCCGATTCGACTAGCGGGAGGATACGAGCAGTACTTC. The encoded protein is CASSLPIRLAGGYEQYF.

In this sample, this clonotype turned up a few times. The rearrangement uses TRBV19 and TRBJ2-5; TRBD1 matches 8 bases. J was trimmed by 5 bases and V by 6 bases; bases with no gene match: 8. This CDR3 contains 14 residues. CDR1 LNHDA and CDR2 SQIVND come from the germline V gene (reference sequence). The CDR3 nucleotides read TGTGCCAGTAGCCTCGGACAGGGAAGCGAGACCCAGTACTTC. Its translation is CASSLGQGSETQYF.

The J gene is TRBJ2-7, the V gene TRBV12-3 or TRBV12-4; 10 bases agree with TRBD2. This CDR3 contains 20 residues. Trimming at V came to 4 bases and at J to 0 bases, leaving 18 bases not matched to a gene. The CDR3 DNA is TGTGCCAGCAGTTCCTCCCGATGGGCTAGCGGGGGCCCTAGCTCCTACGAGCAGTACTTC. Its protein product is CASSSSRWASGGPSSYEQYF.

The J gene is TRBJ2-3, the V gene TRBV9; tentative D call: TRBD2 (6 bases). Trimming cost V 4 bases and J 0 bases, with 15 bases left between them. The CDR3 is 16 amino acids. The germline CDR1 and CDR2 sequences are SGDLS and YYNGEE. This CDR3 is CASSPYSGTSTDTQYF. As DNA, the CDR3 is TGTGCCAGCAGCCCATATAGCGGAACGAGCACAGATACGCAGTATTTT.

The rearrangement uses TRBV7-9 and TRBJ2-1, with D uncertain. In germline, CDR1 is SEHNR, CDR2 FQNEAQ (reference sequence). CDR3 length equals 15 residues. Deletions cut 7 bases from V and 5 bases from J, with 18 bases between. CDR3 sequence (DNA): TGTGCCAGCACCCCCGTGGGTGGGGTGCACAATGAGCAGTTCTTC. It yields the protein CASTPVGGVHNEQFF.

This clonotype came up many times. The rearrangement uses TRBV12-3 or TRBV12-4 and TRBJ1-1; D perhaps matches TRBD1 (5 bases). The CDR3 extends over 12 amino acids. V lost 6 bases and J lost 5, with 10 bases in between. This CDR3 reads CASRQGLTEAFF. Here the CDR3 DNA reads TGTGCCAGCAGGCAGGGTTTGACTGAAGCTTTCTTT.

The chain has TRBV7-2 and TRBJ1-2; D not resolved. CDR1 and CDR2 (germline): SGHTA, FQGNSA. The V and J ends lost 0 bases and 4 bases respectively, with 12 bases between them. This CDR3 has 15 amino acids. For the CDR3, the DNA is TGTGCCAGCAGCTTAGCGATCTCGACGGGCTATGGCTACACCTTC. Translating it yields CASSLAISTGYGYTF.

This sequence joins TRBV5-1 and TRBJ1-1, with D possibly matching TRBD1 (6 bases). Per the germline V gene, CDR1 is SGHRS and CDR2 is YFSETQ. Trimming removed 5 bases at V and 1 base at J, with 12 bases between. This CDR3 has 14 residues. The CDR3 bases are TGCGCCAGCAGGGACAGTCGTTCGAACACTGAAGCTTTCTTT. The encoded protein is CASRDSRSNTEAFF. Full variable domain (rest looked up from reference TRBV5-1 and TRBJ1-1): KAGVTQTPRYLIKTRGQQVTLSCSPISGHRSVSWYQQTPGQGLQFLFEYFSETQRNKGNFPGRFSGRQFSNSRSEMNVSTLELGDSALYLCASRDSRSNTEAFFGQGTRLTVV.

This clonotype was recorded a few times. The V and J genes are TRBV10-3 and TRBJ1-5; 7 bases are shared with TRBD1. V trimming: 11 bases; J trimming: 5 bases; junction bases outside the gene matches: 12. The CDR3 has 14 residues. CDR1 is ENHRY and CDR2 is SYGVKD in the germline V gene. CDR3 DNA: TGTGCCGCTTCCTTGGGCAGGGGGGATCAGCCCCAGCATTTT. This gives the protein CAASLGRGDQPQHF.

The genes are TRBV5-1 and TRBJ2-7, with 9 bases that match TRBD2. V was clipped by 3 bases and J by 1 base; unmatched bases: 8. This CDR3 is built from 16 residues. Germline values: CDR1 SGHRS, CDR2 YFSETQ. CDR3 protein: CASSSIAGAGSYEQYF. In DNA form, the CDR3 reads TGCGCCAGCAGCTCCATAGCGGGGGCCGGTTCCTACGAGCAGTACTTC.

The V call is TRBV5-4, the J call TRBJ1-1; D possibly corresponds to TRBD1 (6 bases). Germline V CDR1 and CDR2: SGHNT, YYREEE (reference sequence). Trimming left V 6 bases short and J 4 bases short, with 22 bases between. This CDR3 has 16 residues. CDR3 sequence: CASTPGGGSYGTEAFF. The CDR3 nucleotides read TGTGCCAGCACGCCTGGGGGCGGATCTTACGGCACTGAAGCTTTCTTT.

In this sample, this clonotype turned up a few times. The CDR3 loop is CSALGGTTNEKLFF. Here the CDR3 DNA reads TGCAGTGCCCTGGGCGGCACAACTAATGAAAAACTGTTTTTT. The chain combines TRBV20-1 with TRBJ1-4; D is ambiguous. V lost 6 bases and J lost 0, with 11 bases in between. The CDR3 extends over 14 amino acids. The V gene's germline CDR1 is DFQATT and CDR2 SNEGSKA (reference sequence).

Of note for this clonotype: It may be a read error: a sequence one base away is much more abundant. The rearrangement joins TRBV20-1 to TRBJ1-1; 10 nucleotides align to TRBD1. Germline assignment: CDR1 DFQATT and CDR2 SNEGSKA (reference sequence). There are 16 residues in the CDR3. The J segment lost 1 base and the V segment lost 0 bases, leaving 5 bases of the junction unmatched. The CDR3 DNA reads TGCAGTGCTAGAGATAGGGACAGGGGCCAGAACACTGAAGCTTTCTTT. Encoded protein: CSARDRDRGQNTEAFF.

The V and J genes are TRBV7-3 and TRBJ2-1; D is unclear. The CDR3 is made up of 15 amino acids. V was clipped by 2 bases and J by 6 bases, with 14 bases between them. CDR1 and CDR2 (germline): SGHTA, FQGTGA. The CDR3 nucleotides are TGTGCCAGCAGCTTATTTCCAGCCGCCGGCAATGAGCAGTTCTTC. Protein product: CASSLFPAAGNEQFF.